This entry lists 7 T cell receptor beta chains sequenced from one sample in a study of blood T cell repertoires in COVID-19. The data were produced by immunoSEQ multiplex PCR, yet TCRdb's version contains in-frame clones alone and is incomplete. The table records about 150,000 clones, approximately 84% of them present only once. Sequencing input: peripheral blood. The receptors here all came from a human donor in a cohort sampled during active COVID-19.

The CDR3, as DNA: TGTGCCAGCAGCCAAGATTGGGCTAGCGCCAACGAGCAGTACTTC. Amino acid sequence: CASSQDWASANEQYF. V and J are TRBV3-1 (or the pseudogene TRBV3-2) and TRBJ2-7, with a weak D call TRBD2 (6 bases). The ends were cut back, 0 bases at V and 5 bases at J, with 14 bases in the middle. Germline V gene sequence: CDR1 LGHDT, CDR2 YNNKEL (reference sequence). CDR3 length: 15 residues.

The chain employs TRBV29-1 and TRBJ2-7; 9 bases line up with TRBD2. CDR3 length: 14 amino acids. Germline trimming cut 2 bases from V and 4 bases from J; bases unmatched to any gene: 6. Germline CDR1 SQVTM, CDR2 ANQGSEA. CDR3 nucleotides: TGCAGCGTTGAAAGACTAGCGGAGGGATACGAGCAGTACTTC. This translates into CSVERLAEGYEQYF.

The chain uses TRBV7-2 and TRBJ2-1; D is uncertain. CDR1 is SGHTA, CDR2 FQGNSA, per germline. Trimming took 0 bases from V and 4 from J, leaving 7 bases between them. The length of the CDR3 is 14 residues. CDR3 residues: CASSLAGHYNEQFF. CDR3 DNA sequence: TGTGCCAGCAGCTTAGCTGGGCATTACAATGAGCAGTTCTTC.

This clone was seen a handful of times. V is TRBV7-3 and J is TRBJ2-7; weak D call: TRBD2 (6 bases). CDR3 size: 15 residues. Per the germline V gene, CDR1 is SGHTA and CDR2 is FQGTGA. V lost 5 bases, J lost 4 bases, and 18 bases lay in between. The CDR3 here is CASSPGGTGIYEQYF. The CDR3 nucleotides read TGTGCCAGCAGCCCCGGGGGTACGGGAATATACGAGCAGTACTTC.

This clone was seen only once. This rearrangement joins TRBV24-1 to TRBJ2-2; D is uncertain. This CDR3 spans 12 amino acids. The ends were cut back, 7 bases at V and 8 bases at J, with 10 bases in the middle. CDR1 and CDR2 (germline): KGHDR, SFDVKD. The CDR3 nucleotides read TGTGCCACCAGAAACACAGCTGGGGAGCTGTTTTTT. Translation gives CATRNTAGELFF.

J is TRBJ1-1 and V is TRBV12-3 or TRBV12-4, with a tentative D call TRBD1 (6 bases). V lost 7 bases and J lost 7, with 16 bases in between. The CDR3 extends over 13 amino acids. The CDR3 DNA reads TGTGCCAGCATCCCGGGGGAGGGGGTTGAAGCTTTCTTT. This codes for CASIPGEGVEAFF.

CDR3 DNA sequence: TGCGCCAGCAGCCCGATTTATAGCGGGAGGCACCACAATGAGCAGTTCTTC. It codes for CASSPIYSGRHHNEQFF. J is TRBJ2-1 and V is TRBV5-1; 10 bases line up with TRBD2. V shed 4 bases and J 5 bases; nucleotides not matched to a gene: 12. The length of the CDR3 is 17 residues. Germline lookup yields CDR1 SGHRS and CDR2 YFSETQ.